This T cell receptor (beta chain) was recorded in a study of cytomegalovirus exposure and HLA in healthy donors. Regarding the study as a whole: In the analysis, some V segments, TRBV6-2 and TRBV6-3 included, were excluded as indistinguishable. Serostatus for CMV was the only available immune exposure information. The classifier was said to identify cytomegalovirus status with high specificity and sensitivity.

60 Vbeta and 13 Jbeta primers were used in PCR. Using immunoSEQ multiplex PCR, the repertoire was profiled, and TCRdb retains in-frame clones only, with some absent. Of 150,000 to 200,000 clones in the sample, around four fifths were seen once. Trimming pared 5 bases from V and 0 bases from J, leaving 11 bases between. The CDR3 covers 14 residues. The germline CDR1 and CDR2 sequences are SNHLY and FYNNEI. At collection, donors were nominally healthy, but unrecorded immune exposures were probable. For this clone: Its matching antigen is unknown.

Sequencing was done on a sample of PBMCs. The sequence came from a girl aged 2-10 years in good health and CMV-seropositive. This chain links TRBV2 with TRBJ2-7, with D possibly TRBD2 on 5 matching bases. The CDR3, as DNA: TGTGCCAGCAGTAGGGAGAGGGACTCCTACGAGCAGTACTTC. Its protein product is CASSRERDSYEQYF.